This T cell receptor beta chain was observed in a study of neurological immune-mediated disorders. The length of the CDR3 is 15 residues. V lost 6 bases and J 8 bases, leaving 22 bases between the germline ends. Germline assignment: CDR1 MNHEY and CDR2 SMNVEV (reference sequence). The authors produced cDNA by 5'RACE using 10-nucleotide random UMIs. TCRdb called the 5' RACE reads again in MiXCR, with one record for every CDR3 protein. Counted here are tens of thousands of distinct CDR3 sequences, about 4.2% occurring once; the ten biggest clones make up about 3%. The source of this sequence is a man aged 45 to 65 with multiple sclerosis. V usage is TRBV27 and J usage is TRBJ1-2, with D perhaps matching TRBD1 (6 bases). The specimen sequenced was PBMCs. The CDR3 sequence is CASRTAGGGQSGYTF. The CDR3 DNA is TGTGCCAGCAGGACCGCCGGGGGGGGACAATCGGGCTACACCTTC.